This entry lists 26 T cell receptor beta chains sequenced from one sample in a study of T cell responses to AZD1222 COVID-19 vaccine (dated by TCRdb to the early 2020s). The library was made by the immunoSEQ multiplex PCR assay. Held by TCRdb, this immuneACCESS table contains in-frame sequences only and omits some clones. Under half of the omission traces to an unresolved V gene where checked; the cause of the rest is unknown. The sample table shows about 110,000 clones, and roughly nine tenths are seen once. The ten most abundant clones make up roughly 3% of the sample. The time point label of this sample denotes: baseline before first vaccination. The sample's treatment or condition label, in plain terms: meningococcal conjugate vaccine given as trial control. The starting material was peripheral blood, obtained on day 0 of MenACWY control vaccination. The receptors here all came from an adult in good health.

The V call is TRBV19, the J call TRBJ1-6; no clear D. V was pared by 5 bases and J by 5 bases, with 7 bases between. Germline V CDR1 and CDR2: LNHDA, SQIVND (reference sequence). The CDR3 is made up of 13 amino acids. CDR3 nucleotide sequence: TGTGCCAGTAGTGTGCACAATAATTCACCCCTCCACTTT. Translating it yields CASSVHNNSPLHF.

This clone was picked up one time. This rearrangement joins TRBV7-2 to TRBJ2-4; D possibly matches TRBD1 or TRBD2 (6 bases each). Trimming left V 4 bases short and J 1 base short, with 20 bases between. The CDR3 consists of 18 residues. Germline lookup yields CDR1 SGHTA and CDR2 FQGNSA. CDR3 region: CASSYQNRGRDAKNIQYF. The CDR3 coding sequence is TGTGCCAGCAGCTATCAAAACCGGGGGCGGGACGCCAAAAACATTCAGTACTTC. Filled out from reference TRBV7-2 and TRBJ2-4, the complete variable domain reads GAGVSQSPSNKVTEKGKDVELRCDPISGHTALYWYRQSLGQGLEFLIYFQGNSAPDKSGLPSDRFSAERTGGSVSTLTIQRTQQEDSAVYLCASSYQNRGRDAKNIQYFGAGTRLSVL.

This clone was counted a single time. J is TRBJ1-2 and V is TRBV18, with 7 bases identical to TRBD1. The germline V gene encodes CDR1 KGHSH and CDR2 LQKENI. CDR3 length equals 16 residues. With V trimmed by 3 bases and J by 4 bases, 11 bases remained unmatched. This chain's CDR3 is CASSPSDEGAGYGYTF. CDR3 DNA: TGTGCCAGCTCACCCTCCGATGAGGGGGCGGGCTATGGCTACACCTTC.

This sequence joins TRBV10-3 and TRBJ1-5; unclear D gene. CDR1 is ENHRY, CDR2 SYGVKD, per germline. The CDR3 is 15 amino acids. Trimming removed 8 bases from V and 2 bases from J, with 16 bases in between. CDR3 residues: CAISFAGMGNQPQHF. The DNA of the CDR3 is TGTGCCATCTCCTTTGCGGGAATGGGCAATCAGCCCCAGCATTTT.

The chain couples TRBV6-1 to TRBJ2-7; D call uncertain. V lost 2 bases to trimming and J lost 0 bases, with 11 bases between them. The CDR3 runs to 15 residues. Germline CDR1 and CDR2: MNHNS and SASEGT. The DNA for the CDR3 is TGTGCCAGCAGTGAAATCGGGCTCTCCTCCTACGAGCAGTACTTC. This sequence encodes CASSEIGLSSYEQYF.

The rearrangement joins TRBV3-1 (or the pseudogene TRBV3-2) to TRBJ1-1; TRBD1 matches 7 bases. From germline, CDR1 is LGHDT and CDR2 YNNKEL (reference sequence). Losses at the gene ends were 4 bases for V and 4 bases for J; bases not matched to a gene: 6. This CDR3 has 14 residues. The CDR3 nucleotides read TGTGCCAGCAGCCTTCTAGGGGGCGGCACTGAAGCTTTCTTT. This gives the protein CASSLLGGGTEAFF.

This chain links TRBV28 with TRBJ1-1; D is perhaps TRBD1 (6 bases). Germline V gene data show CDR1 as MDHEN and CDR2 as SYDVKM. The V end was cut by 6 bases, the J end by 0 bases, with 17 bases between. The CDR3 loop spans 16 amino acids. For the CDR3, the DNA is TGTGCCAGCAGGGGAACACAACAGGGATTGAACACTGAAGCTTTCTTT. It encodes CASRGTQQGLNTEAFF.

The genes are TRBV6-1 and TRBJ1-3, with 7 bases lining up with TRBD1. The V and J ends lost 3 bases and 3 bases, in that order; junction bases with no gene match: 2. This CDR3 region has 14 residues. Germline CDR1 MNHNS, CDR2 SASEGT. In nucleotides, the CDR3 is TGTGCCAGCAGTGAGCAGGGGGGTGGAAACACCATATATTTT. Its protein product is CASSEQGGGNTIYF.

The chain has TRBV4-3 and TRBJ2-2; D may be TRBD1 or TRBD2 (5 bases each). V was pared by 0 bases and J by 3 bases, with 11 bases between. Germline loops: CDR1 LGHNA, CDR2 YSLEER. CDR3 length: 16 residues. Written as DNA, the CDR3 is TGCGCCAGCAGCCAAGAGGTCGGGGCAGACACCGGGGAGCTGTTTTTT. Translated, it gives CASSQEVGADTGELFF.

The gene calls are TRBV6-6 and TRBJ1-2, with 10 bases fitting TRBD1. The germline V gene encodes CDR1 MNHNY and CDR2 SVGAGI (reference sequence). The CDR3 has 15 amino acids. Trimming cost V 8 bases and J 4 bases; bases outside gene matches: 10. The CDR3 sequence is CASGQGGVRAYGYTF. CDR3 nucleotides: TGTGCCAGCGGACAGGGGGGCGTAAGGGCCTATGGCTACACCTTC.

The chain recombines TRBV6-5 with TRBJ2-5, with 8 bases identical to TRBD2. The J segment lost 4 bases and the V segment lost 8 bases, leaving 9 bases of the junction unmatched. The CDR3 runs 14 residues. Germline V gene lookup returns CDR1 MNHEY and CDR2 SVGAGI. The chain's CDR3 is CASQTSAAGETQYF. The CDR3 DNA sequence: TGTGCCAGCCAGACTAGCGCCGCAGGAGAGACCCAGTACTTC.

The chain uses TRBV11-2 and TRBJ2-5; D is possibly TRBD1 or TRBD2 (5 bases each). Trimming pared 1 base from V and 3 bases from J, leaving 9 bases between. Germline assignment: CDR1 SGHAT and CDR2 FQNNGV. There are 14 residues in the CDR3. The CDR3 DNA reads as TGTGCCAGCAGCTTAGTTCGGGGCAAAGAGACCCAGTACTTC. This encodes CASSLVRGKETQYF.

This rearrangement joins TRBV19 to TRBJ1-2; D ambiguous. CDR1 LNHDA and CDR2 SQIVND come from the germline V gene (reference sequence). V lost 7 bases and J lost 2, with 14 bases in between. The CDR3 is 14 amino acids. DNA of the CDR3: TGTGCCAGTAAGGGTTTAGGAGGAAACTATGGCTACACCTTC. Residues: CASKGLGGNYGYTF. The complete variable domain, with remaining parts taken from reference TRBV19 and TRBJ1-2, reads DGGITQSPKYLFRKEGQNVTLSCEQNLNHDAMYWYRQDPGQGLRLIYYSQIVNDFQKGDIAEGYSVSREKKESFPLTVTSAQKNPTAFYLCASKGLGGNYGYTFGSGTRLTVV.

This clone is deemed large (0.1 to 1%). The chain is built from TRBV9 and TRBJ2-1, with TRBD2 matching 13 bases. The germline gives CDR1 SGDLS, CDR2 YYNGEE. The CDR3 length is 15 residues. The V segment lost 4 bases and the J segment 5 bases; nucleotides outside the gene matches: 3. The CDR3 sequence is CASSPGLAGDNEQFF. The CDR3 DNA reads as TGTGCCAGCAGCCCCGGACTAGCGGGGGACAATGAGCAGTTCTTC. Full variable domain (rest looked up from reference TRBV9 and TRBJ2-1): DSGVTQTPKHLITATGQRVTLRCSPRSGDLSVYWYQQSLDQGLQFLIQYYNGEERAKGNILERFSAQQFPDLHSELNLSSLELGDSALYFCASSPGLAGDNEQFFGPGTRLTVL.

This clone came up a few times. The chain joins TRBV6-2 or TRBV6-3 to TRBJ1-6; 8 positions agree with TRBD1. This CDR3 contains 16 residues. The ends lost 6 bases at V and 6 bases at J; junction bases unmatched: 10. CDR1 and CDR2 from the germline V gene are MNHEY and SVGEGT. CDR3 nucleotide sequence: TGTGCCAGCAGCCAGGCAGCGGACAGGGCTAATTCACCCCTCCACTTT. It translates to CASSQAADRANSPLHF.

The gene calls are TRBV2 and TRBJ2-5, with D tentatively TRBD1 or TRBD2 (5 bases each). The CDR3 sequence is 13 residues long. V was shortened by 5 bases and J by 0 bases, with 7 bases between the two germline ends. Looked up from germline, CDR1 is SNHLY and CDR2 is FYNNEI. In DNA, the CDR3 is TGTGCCAGCAGTCGGGACCACCAAGAGACCCAGTACTTC. It translates to CASSRDHQETQYF. Combining the CDR3 with reference TRBV2 and TRBJ2-5 gives the whole variable domain EPEVTQTPSHQVTQMGQEVILRCVPISNHLYFYWYRQILGQKVEFLVSFYNNEISEKSEIFDDQFSVERPDGSNFTLKIRSTKLEDSAMYFCASSRDHQETQYFGPGTRLLVL.

V usage is TRBV6-5 and J usage is TRBJ2-5, with TRBD2 matching 7 bases. With 4 bases clipped from V and 4 bases from J, the junction kept 6 bases outside the gene matches. The V gene's germline CDR1 is MNHEY and CDR2 SVGAGI. This CDR3 has 14 residues. CDR3 loop: CASSWGGQLETQYF. CDR3 in DNA: TGTGCCAGCAGTTGGGGAGGGCAGCTAGAGACCCAGTACTTC.

The chain links TRBV25-1 to TRBJ2-6; D is perhaps TRBD1 (6 bases). Trimming left V 5 bases short and J 4 bases short, with 18 bases between. Per the germline V gene, CDR1 is MGHDK and CDR2 is SYGVNS. The CDR3 spans 17 residues. The DNA for the CDR3 is TGTGCCAGCAGTCAGACGACAGGAGGTTTGGGGGCCAACGTCCTGACTTTC. It specifies CASSQTTGGLGANVLTF.

The chain combines TRBV12-3 or TRBV12-4 with TRBJ1-4; no clear D. V dropped 5 bases and J dropped 5 bases, with 6 bases sitting between them. This CDR3 region has 12 residues. This CDR3 is CASSKKNEKLFF. The DNA for the CDR3 is TGTGCCAGCAGTAAAAAAAATGAAAAACTGTTTTTT.

This chain connects TRBV29-1 to TRBJ2-7; 12 nucleotides agree with TRBD2. V lost 6 bases to trimming and J lost 3 bases; unmatched junction nucleotides: 6. In germline, CDR1 is SQVTM, CDR2 ANQGSEA. The CDR3 runs 14 residues. The CDR3 sequence: CSVLGLAGLYEQYF. The CDR3 DNA reads TGCAGCGTCTTGGGACTAGCGGGCCTCTACGAGCAGTACTTC.

This sequence joins TRBV28 and TRBJ1-3; D is uncertain. Germline CDR1 is MDHEN and CDR2 is SYDVKM. The CDR3 runs 15 residues. V was pared by 5 bases and J by 0 bases, with 11 bases between. The CDR3 nucleotides are TGTGCCAGCAGTCCGCCGGGGAGCTCTGGAAACACCATATATTTT. Translating it yields CASSPPGSSGNTIYF.

The CDR3 region is CASSLMGSPDTQYF. The CDR3 DNA reads as TGCGCCAGCAGCTTGATGGGCAGTCCAGATACGCAGTATTTT. The rearrangement uses TRBV5-1 and TRBJ2-3; D remains ambiguous. The germline V gene has CDR1 SGHRS and CDR2 YFSETQ. This CDR3 has 14 residues. The V end lost 1 base, the J end lost 4 bases, and 10 bases lay between the germline ends.

V is TRBV27 and J is TRBJ1-1; D might be TRBD1 (6 bases). This CDR3 spans 16 amino acids. The germline CDR1 and CDR2 sequences are MNHEY and SMNVEV (reference sequence). V was pared by 1 base and J by 1 base, with 13 bases between. In DNA form, the CDR3 reads TGTGCCAGCAGTTTATATCCGGGAGGGGGGAACACTGAAGCTTTCTTT. This codes for CASSLYPGGGNTEAFF.

The chain combines TRBV28 with TRBJ1-5; weak D call: TRBD1 (6 bases). CDR1 is MDHEN and CDR2 is SYDVKM in the germline V gene. V shed 4 bases and J shed 9 bases, with 16 bases lying between them. The CDR3 runs to 14 residues. The CDR3 sequence: CASSSEGGWGPQHF. CDR3 nucleotide sequence: TGTGCCAGCAGTTCCGAGGGGGGATGGGGGCCCCAGCATTTT.

V usage is TRBV5-5 and J usage is TRBJ2-7; a weak D match, TRBD2 (6 bases). Trimming took off 7 bases at V and 6 bases at J, with 23 bases between the two ends. The germline V gene has CDR1 SGHKS and CDR2 YYEKEE (reference sequence). The CDR3 is made up of 15 amino acids. The CDR3 DNA reads TGTGCCAGCCGATACCGTGGGACGCAGGAGGGCGAGCAGTACTTC. Translating gives CASRYRGTQEGEQYF.

This sequence joins TRBV5-1 and TRBJ1-1; the D gene is possibly TRBD1 (5 bases). The V and J ends lost 1 base and 0 bases respectively, with 16 bases between them. The CDR3 totals 17 residues. Germline V gene sequence: CDR1 SGHRS, CDR2 YFSETQ. The CDR3 DNA follows: TGCGCCAGCAGCTTGCCCTGGAGGGACCTTATGAACACTGAAGCTTTCTTT. Encoded protein: CASSLPWRDLMNTEAFF.